This TCR beta chain was recovered during a study of blood T cells in healthy people across ages. General study findings and limits: When set beside aged donors, long-lived donors presented more naive CD4+ cells and higher diversity. Diversity of TCR beta per million T cells declined in a roughly linear way with age.

Of note for this clonotype: Its antigen is currently unknown.

Primed by a sample-barcoded 5' primer and a J-beta primer mix, a second PCR proceeded for about 7 to 12 cycles. Paired-end reads containing CDR3 totaled no fewer than 3 million for each sample. Via MiXCR, TCRdb re-called the 5' RACE reads, giving one row per CDR3 protein. The sample contains about 650,000 distinct CDR3 sequences, about 34% of which appear only once. CDR1 and CDR2 (germline): MNHEY, SMNVEV (reference sequence). The CDR3 extends over 16 amino acids. V trimming: 5 bases; J trimming: 5 bases; junction bases outside the gene matches: 10. This clonotype was obtained from a woman older than 75 in good health. V usage is TRBV27 and J usage is TRBJ1-5; 9 bases line up with TRBD1. The source material was blood. CDR3 loop: CASSPRTGVNDQPQHF. Here the CDR3 DNA reads TGTGCCAGCAGTCCACGGACAGGGGTGAACGATCAGCCCCAGCATTTT.